This T cell receptor beta chain was sequenced for a study of blood T cell repertoires in COVID-19. Original methodology: Amplified reference gene primers provided the basis for estimating nucleated cell counts. Libraries were prepared by immunoSEQ multiplex PCR; TCRdb keeps only in-frame clonotypes and omits some of them. The V and J calls and clone size are taken from that table; D and trimming were inferred from the DNA. Among some 180,000 clones, 84% were seen once, and the ten largest hold around 2.7%. CDR1 and CDR2 from the germline V gene are KGHSH and LQKENI. There are 17 residues in the CDR3. V lost 1 base to trimming and J lost 0 bases; unmatched junction nucleotides: 6.

The specimen sequenced was peripheral blood. The TCR was taken from an elderly woman with COVID-19, enrolled during active disease. The chain combines TRBV18 with TRBJ1-3; 7 positions agree with TRBD1. The CDR3 loop is CASSPLSGGGSGNTIYF. CDR3 in DNA: TGTGCCAGCTCACCACTGTCAGGGGGAGGCTCTGGAAACACCATATATTTT.